Below, 8 T cell receptor beta chains from the same sample are listed, as sequenced in a study of OX40 agonist ivuxolimab in advanced cancers. Only in-frame clones appear in the TCRdb table, and some are missing; sequencing was by immunoSEQ multiplex PCR. The data show about 48,000 clones, 80% to 90% seen once. The sequenced sample was CD4+ or CD8+ T cells sorted from blood, obtained in a trial of the OX40 agonist ivuxolimab. These receptors were taken from an adult with an advanced solid tumor such as melanoma, head and neck, liver or kidney cancer.

This clone is medium-sized by share. Other DNA sequences within the sample encode an identical CDR3. The chain joins TRBV7-2 to TRBJ2-7; no clear D gene. Germline CDR1 SGHTA, CDR2 FQGNSA. CDR3 length: 13 amino acids. V was cut by 1 base and J by 4 bases, with 8 bases left in between. CDR3 protein: CASSLEAEYEQYF. The CDR3 bases are TGTGCCAGCAGCTTAGAAGCCGAGTACGAGCAGTACTTC.

The chain carries TRBV4-3 and TRBJ1-2, with a tentative D call TRBD1 (6 bases). Germline CDR1 LGHNA, CDR2 YSLEER. The CDR3 loop spans 16 amino acids. Trimming removed 0 bases from V and 8 bases from J, with 19 bases in between. The CDR3 spells CASSQDGTGNPQGYTF. In DNA form, the CDR3 reads TGCGCCAGCAGCCAAGACGGCACAGGGAATCCGCAGGGCTACACCTTC.

This clone came up once. V and J are TRBV2 and TRBJ1-1; D ambiguous. Looked up from germline, CDR1 is SNHLY and CDR2 is FYNNEI. The CDR3 covers 13 residues. Trimming took off 9 bases at V and 1 base at J, with 12 bases between the two ends. CDR3 sequence (DNA): TGTGCCAGTGGCCTGTGGGGGAACACTGAAGCTTTCTTT. The encoded protein is CASGLWGNTEAFF.

The gene calls are TRBV29-1 and TRBJ1-2; 8 bases map to TRBD1. CDR1 is SQVTM and CDR2 is ANQGSEA in the germline V gene. The V segment lost 5 bases and the J segment 4 bases; nucleotides outside the gene matches: 6. The CDR3 has 13 amino acids. CDR3 DNA sequence: TGCAGCGTTCAGGGGGCAGGGACCTATGGCTACACCTTC. This encodes CSVQGAGTYGYTF. Full variable domain (missing parts from reference TRBV29-1 and TRBJ1-2): SAVISQKPSRDICQRGTSLTIQCQVDSQVTMMFWYRQQPGQSLTLIATANQGSEATYESGFVIDKFPISRPNLTFSTLTVSNMSPEDSSIYLCSVQGAGTYGYTFGSGTRLTVV.

This chain links TRBV4-3 with TRBJ1-2; possibly TRBD1 for D (6 bases). Trimming stripped 4 bases from V and 4 bases from J, with 16 bases between. Germline-derived CDR1 and CDR2 are LGHNA and YSLEER. The length of the CDR3 is 15 residues. The CDR3 coding sequence is TGCGCCAGCAGCCCCCAAACGGGGGCAGGCTATGGCTACACCTTC. Translation: CASSPQTGAGYGYTF.

V is TRBV30 and J is TRBJ2-1, with 10 bases lining up with TRBD2. V gave up 0 bases and J gave up 4 bases; unmatched junction bases: 12. The CDR3 has 18 amino acids. Per germline, CDR1 GTSNPN and CDR2 SVGIG (reference sequence). The CDR3, as DNA: TGTGCCTGGAGTGTACGGGAACTAGCGGGGTCTTATTACAATGAGCAGTTCTTC. It yields the protein CAWSVRELAGSYYNEQFF.

Only one count was recorded for this clone. The chain links TRBV18 to TRBJ2-5, with TRBD2 as a possible D gene (5 bases). The germline gives CDR1 KGHSH, CDR2 LQKENI. V lost 3 bases, J lost 3 bases, and 11 bases lay in between. The CDR3 totals 14 residues. The CDR3: CASSPGAEKETQYF. The CDR3 nucleotides read TGTGCCAGCTCACCTGGAGCGGAGAAAGAGACCCAGTACTTC.

A few counts support this clone. This rearrangement joins TRBV7-2 to TRBJ1-5; 8 bases line up with TRBD1. CDR3 length: 15 residues. Trimming took 5 bases from V and 6 from J; bases not matched to a gene: 9. Germline V gives CDR1 SGHTA, CDR2 FQGNSA. CDR3 nucleotide sequence: TGTGCCAGCAGCCAGGAGGACAGGGTACTTCAGCCCCAGCATTTT. It specifies CASSQEDRVLQPQHF. Full variable domain (outside the CDR3, taken from reference TRBV7-2 and TRBJ1-5): GAGVSQSPSNKVTEKGKDVELRCDPISGHTALYWYRQSLGQGLEFLIYFQGNSAPDKSGLPSDRFSAERTGGSVSTLTIQRTQQEDSAVYLCASSQEDRVLQPQHFGDGTRLSIL.